This T cell receptor (beta chain) is from a study of graft-versus-host responses after intestinal transplantation. Overall study: Anti-thymocyte globulin induction preceded about 3 years of tacrolimus and steroid maintenance in all recipients.

General study findings and limits: The authors found GvH clones in recipient marrow, some appearing first in ileum or blood.

V was shortened by 0 bases and J by 6 bases, with 8 bases between the two germline ends. The CDR3 has 13 residues. Germline V CDR1 and CDR2: LGHNA, YSLEER. A word on this clone: What it recognizes is unknown.

Profiled with immunoSEQ multiplex PCR; TCRdb holds only in-frame clones, not every one. The repertoire holds more than 85,000 clones, with around 93% as singletons. This clonotype was sampled from a human donor who received an intestinal transplant. The sequencing here drew on unstimulated CD8+ T cells sorted from spleen or lymph node cells, taken before intestinal transplant. This chain links TRBV4-3 with TRBJ1-2, with D hard to call. CDR3 coding DNA: TGCGCCAGCAGCCAAGATCTGCGGGATGGCTACACCTTC. Translated: CASSQDLRDGYTF.